This TCR beta chain was captured in a study of T cells after posttransplantation cyclophosphamide. The sample holds a few counts of this clone. Its matching antigen is unknown. Trimming removed 6 bases from V and 5 bases from J, with 10 bases in between. The CDR3 runs to 12 residues. Per the germline V gene, CDR1 is MNHEY and CDR2 is SVGAGI. Produced via immunoSEQ multiplex PCR; TCRdb's table is partial and in-frame only. The sample contains roughly 16,000 clones, 80% to 90% of which appear only once. Control samples came 1 year after myeloablative marrow transplants with methotrexate plus calcineurin inhibitor. Study-wide points: Donor CD8+ memory clones often dominated recipient blood repertoires at later times.

This receptor was taken from a male patient aged 50 to 60 who received an allogeneic stem cell transplant from an unrelated donor, was CMV-positive, and had chronic GVHD only. The T cells may partly be graft donor cells. The sample was PBMCs, taken after an allogeneic stem cell transplant with a calcineurin inhibitor and methotrexate. V gene TRBV6-5 combines with J gene TRBJ1-2, with D possibly matching TRBD1 (6 bases). In DNA form, the CDR3 reads TGTGCCAGCAGCCAGACAGGTTATGGCTACACCTTC. Its translation is CASSQTGYGYTF.